The 21 T cell receptor beta chains below all came from one sample that was sequenced in a study of CD8 T cells in Susac syndrome. Random hexamers were used to reverse transcribe roughly 0.45 to 1 ug of RNA. TCRdb fed the immunoSEQ multiplex PCR reads into MiXCR, producing one record per CDR3 protein. The sample has roughly 80,000 distinct CDR3 sequences, approximately 94% seen once. Sequencing input: CD8+ T cells from PBMCs. Receptor source: a human donor in good health.

This chain links TRBV15 with TRBJ2-3, with 8 nucleotides matching TRBD2. CDR1 and CDR2 (germline): LNHNV, YYDKDF (reference sequence). This CDR3 is 15 amino acids long. Trimming cost V 7 bases and J 10 bases; bases outside gene matches: 16. CDR3 coding DNA: TGTGCCACCACCAGGGCGGGGGGTACTTACCGATCGCAGTATTTT. Encoded protein: CATTRAGGTYRSQYF.

This chain joins TRBV14 and TRBJ2-1; no reliable D call. V lost 2 bases, J lost 3 bases, and 8 bases lay in between. The CDR3 sequence is 14 residues long. In germline, CDR1 is SGHDN, CDR2 FVKESK. The CDR3 sequence is CASSQKPRYNEQFF. Here the CDR3 DNA reads TGTGCCAGCAGCCAAAAACCCCGCTACAATGAGCAGTTCTTC. The full variable domain, its missing parts supplied by reference TRBV14 and TRBJ2-1, is EAGVTQFPSHSVIEKGQTVTLRCDPISGHDNLYWYRRVMGKEIKFLLHFVKESKQDESGMPNNRFLAERTGGTYSTLKVQPAELEDSGVYFCASSQKPRYNEQFFGPGTRLTVL.

This chain links TRBV4-1 with TRBJ1-6; D is undetermined. The CDR3 is 16 residues long. V lost 4 bases, J lost 0 bases, and 10 bases lay in between. Germline V lookup: CDR1 MGHRA, CDR2 YSYEKL. CDR3 in DNA: TGCGCCAGCAGCCCTCCAGGTCTCTCCTATAATTCACCCCTCCACTTT. This encodes CASSPPGLSYNSPLHF.

This chain connects TRBV4-1 to TRBJ1-1; the D is unclear. Germline values: CDR1 MGHRA, CDR2 YSYEKL. CDR3 length: 15 residues. Trimming shortened V by 6 bases and J by 0 bases, and 14 bases separated the two germline ends. The CDR3: CASRLDFSMNTEAFF. The CDR3 bases are TGCGCCAGCAGGCTTGACTTTTCCATGAACACTGAAGCTTTCTTT.

The rearrangement uses TRBV9 and TRBJ2-7, with unresolved D. The germline V gene has CDR1 SGDLS and CDR2 YYNGEE. V gave up 0 bases and J gave up 7 bases, with 14 bases separating them. The CDR3 covers 14 residues. The CDR3 nucleotides are TGTGCCAGCAGCGTAGAGGGCAGATCCTTTGAGCAGTACTTC. Amino acids: CASSVEGRSFEQYF.

V and J are TRBV4-1 and TRBJ2-1; TRBD2 agrees at 7 bases. J lost 7 bases, V lost 3 bases, and 3 bases had no gene match. Germline V gives CDR1 MGHRA, CDR2 YSYEKL. The CDR3 runs 13 residues. CDR3 nucleotide sequence: TGCGCCAGCAGCCAGATGGGGGGGAATGAGCAGTTCTTC. Its protein is CASSQMGGNEQFF.

The V and J genes are TRBV5-1 and TRBJ1-1; D remains ambiguous. The germline CDR1 and CDR2 sequences are SGHRS and YFSETQ. The germline V and J ends were trimmed by 4 bases and 4 bases, with 11 bases remaining between them. The CDR3 runs to 13 residues. The CDR3 DNA sequence: TGCGCCAGCAGCAAGGGATTGGGCACTGAAGCTTTCTTT. The encoded protein is CASSKGLGTEAFF.

The J gene is TRBJ1-3, the V gene TRBV29-1; the D is unclear. The CDR3 runs to 14 residues. CDR1 is SQVTM, CDR2 ANQGSEA, per germline. V dropped 7 bases and J dropped 0 bases, with 13 bases sitting between them. The DNA for the CDR3 is TGCAGCGCCTCACCCCTCGGCTCTGGAAACACCATATATTTT. Its protein is CSASPLGSGNTIYF.

The gene calls are TRBV20-1 and TRBJ2-7; 12 positions agree with TRBD2. The trim removed 1 base at V and 3 bases at J, leaving 13 bases unmatched. This CDR3 region has 18 residues. CDR1 is DFQATT and CDR2 is SNEGSKA in the germline V gene (reference sequence). Here the CDR3 DNA reads TGCAGTGCTAGAGGGACTAGCGGGGTTAATAAAACGATCTACGAGCAGTACGTC. This encodes CSARGTSGVNKTIYEQYV.

This clonotype was recorded once. The chain recombines TRBV7-8 with TRBJ2-1; no clear D. Deletions cut 1 base from V and 10 bases from J, with 11 bases between. There are 13 residues in the CDR3. Germline V gene sequence: CDR1 SGHVS, CDR2 FQNEAQ. In DNA, the CDR3 is TGTGCCAGCAGCTTAGACAAAAGATTCGAGCAGTTCTTC. Encoded protein: CASSLDKRFEQFF.

The chain joins TRBV6-5 to TRBJ2-1; no reliable D call. Germline V gives CDR1 MNHEY, CDR2 SVGAGI. V was cut by 2 bases and J by 2 bases, with 7 bases left in between. The CDR3 length is 14 residues. The CDR3 loop is CASSYDNTYNEQFF. The CDR3 DNA sequence: TGTGCCAGCAGTTACGACAATACCTACAATGAGCAGTTCTTC.

The CDR3 loop is CSAELAGGSYEQYF. The CDR3 bases are TGCAGTGCGGAACTAGCGGGGGGGAGCTACGAGCAGTACTTC. The rearrangement joins TRBV20-1 to TRBJ2-7, with 13 bases aligning to TRBD2. Per the germline V gene, CDR1 is DFQATT and CDR2 is SNEGSKA (reference sequence). The CDR3 has 14 amino acids. V lost 6 bases and J lost 3; bases outside the gene matches: 5.

The chain employs TRBV28 and TRBJ1-1, with no clear D. The CDR3 has 14 amino acids. Between the trimmed V and J ends, which lost 3 bases and 4 bases, there was a span of 12 bases. Germline V gene data show CDR1 as MDHEN and CDR2 as SYDVKM. The CDR3 sequence: CASSFSGGGTEAFF. The DNA for the CDR3 is TGTGCCAGCAGTTTCTCGGGAGGCGGCACTGAAGCTTTCTTT. Variable domain in full (rest from reference TRBV28 and TRBJ1-1): DVKVTQSSRYLVKRTGEKVFLECVQDMDHENMFWYRQDPGLGLRLIYFSYDVKMKEKGDIPEGYSVSREKKERFSLILESASTNQTSMYLCASSFSGGGTEAFFGQGTRLTVV.

V and J are TRBV27 and TRBJ1-5; TRBD1 might be the D (5 bases). Germline assignment: CDR1 MNHEY and CDR2 SMNVEV (reference sequence). The ends were cut back, 5 bases at V and 7 bases at J, with 9 bases in the middle. The CDR3 spans 12 residues. This chain's CDR3 is CASSPQGQPQHF. The CDR3, as DNA: TGTGCCAGCAGTCCTCAGGGCCAGCCCCAGCATTTT.

V is TRBV29-1 and J is TRBJ2-2; weak D call: TRBD2 (6 bases). The CDR3 loop spans 12 amino acids. Germline-derived CDR1 and CDR2 are SQVTM and ANQGSEA. Trimming cost V 4 bases and J 5 bases, with 8 bases left between them. CDR3 sequence (DNA): TGCAGCGTTGCCCGGGGGACCGGGGAGCTGTTTTTT. Encoded protein: CSVARGTGELFF.

The chain recombines TRBV12-3 or TRBV12-4 with TRBJ2-7; D remains ambiguous. This CDR3 contains 13 residues. V lost 3 bases and J lost 5, with 11 bases in between. DNA for the CDR3: TGTGCCAGCAGTTTGGTTTCCCGAAACGAGCAGTACTTC. This codes for CASSLVSRNEQYF.

The CDR3 DNA is TGCGCCAGCAGTCTTAGCGGGGGCTCCTACAATGAGCAGTTCTTC. Translation: CASSLSGGSYNEQFF. The V gene is TRBV4-1, the J gene TRBJ2-1; 9 nucleotides agree with TRBD2. V was pared by 6 bases and J by 0 bases, with 3 bases of the junction left unmatched. The CDR3 runs to 15 residues. Germline lookup yields CDR1 MGHRA and CDR2 YSYEKL.

The chain has TRBV4-1 and TRBJ2-7; weak D call: TRBD1 (5 bases). V lost 0 bases and J lost 5, with 14 bases in between. CDR3 length equals 15 residues. Germline-derived CDR1 and CDR2 are MGHRA and YSYEKL. This CDR3 is CASSQDPLGLDEQYF. The DNA for the CDR3 is TGCGCCAGCAGCCAAGACCCGCTGGGGCTCGACGAGCAGTACTTC.

This sequence joins TRBV9 and TRBJ2-2, with 7 bases fitting TRBD1. Looked up from germline, CDR1 is SGDLS and CDR2 is YYNGEE. V lost 2 bases, J lost 7 bases, and 5 bases stayed unmatched. The CDR3 loop spans 14 amino acids. The CDR3 DNA follows: TGTGCCAGCAGCGTTGACAGGGTTGGCGGGGAGCTGTTTTTT. Translating gives CASSVDRVGGELFF.

This sequence joins TRBV5-1 and TRBJ1-1; D is unclear. This CDR3 is 14 amino acids long. CDR1 and CDR2 from the germline V gene are SGHRS and YFSETQ. V dropped 4 bases and J dropped 1 base, with 11 bases sitting between them. CDR3 DNA: TGCGCCAGCAGCGCTATTACAGAGAACACTGAAGCTTTCTTT. It yields the protein CASSAITENTEAFF.

The rearrangement links TRBV6-2 or TRBV6-3 to TRBJ1-1, with 7 bases aligning to TRBD1. Looked up from germline, CDR1 is MNHEY and CDR2 is SVGEGT. Germline trimming cut 4 bases from V and 0 bases from J; bases unmatched to any gene: 11. The CDR3 totals 17 residues. For the CDR3, the DNA is TGTGCCAGCAGTTCGAGTTACCCGGGACAGTTGAACACTGAAGCTTTCTTT. Translating it yields CASSSSYPGQLNTEAFF.